This T cell receptor (beta chain) stems from a study of T-cell memory formation after mild COVID-19. The study's findings and limits: In second-wave clones peaking day 37, SARS-CoV-2 specificity remained unconfirmed. Pre-infection memory contained some responding clones, which suggested that cross-reactive memory had joined.

Concerning this clonotype: What it binds is unknown.

Germline assignment: CDR1 MGHRA and CDR2 YSYEKL. The CDR3 has 15 amino acids. Trimming took 0 bases from V and 4 from J, leaving 9 bases between them. Using constant-segment primers, 5'RACE produced TCR alpha and TCR beta cDNA libraries carrying sample barcodes and UMIs. In TCRdb, the 5' RACE reads were re-called with MiXCR into one record per CDR3 protein. There are over 130,000 distinct CDR3 sequences in the sample; about 14% occur only once, and about 29% lies in the top ten. This clonotype was obtained from an adult woman who had mild COVID-19 (a few samples of this study predate the infection). Cell type and time point are not known. The rearrangement joins TRBV4-1 to TRBJ2-2, with D perhaps matching TRBD2 (6 bases). The specimen was PBMCs or a T cell subset sorted from them (not recorded which). In nucleotides, the CDR3 is TGCGCCAGCAGCCAAGATGGGCGGGGCACCGGGGAGCTGTTTTTT. Its translation is CASSQDGRGTGELFF.